This TCR beta chain is from a study of Graves' ophthalmopathy and Graves' hyperthyroidism. The sample holds many counts of this clonotype. Its antigen remains unknown. Study-wide findings and caveats: The authors also found most expanded thyroid clonotypes above 0.001 frequency in blood.

Amplification targeted the TCR beta CDR3 regions, with RNA transcripts as the source material. HTBI primers primed a first-round RT-PCR, and a second-round multiplex PCR followed. MiXCR, run by TCRdb on the multiplex PCR reads, gives a single entry per CDR3 protein. The profile shows under 800,000 distinct CDR3 sequences, 22% of them singletons. This clonotype was obtained from a woman aged 18-35 years with stable Graves' hyperthyroidism. Some clones in this sample may be carry-over from other donors' samples. Material: peripheral blood.

CDR3 in amino acids: CASSPVDSLGYYEQYF. As DNA, the CDR3 is TGTGCCAGCAGCCCTGTGGACTCCCTGGGGTACTACGAGCAGTACTTC. The V call is TRBV6-1, the J call TRBJ2-7; D may be TRBD2 (5 bases). CDR3 length equals 16 residues. V lost 6 bases to trimming and J lost 3 bases, with 21 bases between them. Germline V lookup: CDR1 MNHNS, CDR2 SASEGT.